These 21 T cell receptor beta chains share one sample of origin, sequenced in a study of OX40 agonist ivuxolimab in advanced cancers. Generated by immunoSEQ multiplex PCR, the TCRdb table keeps only in-frame clones and is missing some. The repertoire has about 98,000 clones, roughly 87% of them found once; the top ten carry around 0.52%. The specimen was CD4+ or CD8+ T cells sorted from blood, collected in a trial of the OX40 agonist ivuxolimab. The source of these receptors is an adult with an advanced solid tumor such as melanoma, head and neck, liver or kidney cancer.

The gene calls are TRBV6-1 and TRBJ1-2, with D hard to call. The CDR3 totals 14 residues. Deletions cut 6 bases from V and 0 bases from J, with 11 bases between. CDR1 MNHNS and CDR2 SASEGT come from the germline V gene. Here the CDR3 reads CASRFGPANYGYTF. The CDR3, as DNA: TGTGCCAGCAGGTTCGGACCAGCTAACTATGGCTACACCTTC.

This clone was seen only once. The rearrangement uses TRBV5-6 and TRBJ2-7, with a possible D match to TRBD1 (6 bases). This CDR3 is 13 amino acids long. Trimming took off 2 bases at V and 4 bases at J, with 10 bases between the two ends. Germline CDR1 reads SGHDT; CDR2 reads YYEEEE. CDR3 bases: TGTGCCAGCAGCTTTGGGGACAATTACGAGCAGTACTTC. As protein: CASSFGDNYEQYF.

This clone was observed a handful of times. The chain employs TRBV28 and TRBJ1-2; the D is unclear. The CDR3 consists of 15 residues. Germline values: CDR1 MDHEN, CDR2 SYDVKM. The V and J ends lost 6 bases and 4 bases respectively, with 18 bases between them. The CDR3 reads CASRAPRSTSYGYTF. The CDR3 DNA reads TGTGCCAGCAGAGCTCCTAGATCAACCAGCTATGGCTACACCTTC.

A word on this clone: Since no conserved phenylalanine or tryptophan closes the CDR3, a read error is the likely cause. This chain joins TRBV19 and TRBJ1-6, with 8 bases identical to TRBD1. This CDR3 has 13 residues. From germline, CDR1 is LNHDA and CDR2 SQIVND (reference sequence). Losses at the gene ends were 11 bases for V and 9 bases for J; bases not matched to a gene: 9. The DNA of the CDR3 is TGTGCCTCTCAAGGGCAGGGGGCTTCACCCCTCCACCTT. Translating gives CASQGQGASPLHL.

This chain links TRBV5-6 with TRBJ1-5; D gene ambiguous. V lost 0 bases, J lost 2 bases, and 6 bases lay in between. This CDR3 is built from 14 residues. From germline, CDR1 is SGHDT and CDR2 YYEEEE. The CDR3 region is CASSLGRGNQPQHF. The DNA for the CDR3 is TGTGCCAGCAGCTTGGGACGGGGCAATCAGCCCCAGCATTTT.

The rearrangement uses TRBV18 and TRBJ2-1; D remains ambiguous. Between the trimmed V and J ends, which lost 2 bases and 4 bases, there was a span of 6 bases. The CDR3 runs to 13 residues. Germline V lookup: CDR1 KGHSH, CDR2 LQKENI. The CDR3: CASSPDVYNEQFF. The CDR3 DNA reads TGTGCCAGCTCACCAGACGTATACAATGAGCAGTTCTTC. The variable domain in full, with the rest retrieved from reference TRBV18 and TRBJ2-1, is NAGVMQNPRHLVRRRGQEARLRCSPMKGHSHVYWYRQLPEEGLKFMVYLQKENIIDESGMPKERFSAEFPKEGPSILRIQQVVRGDSAAYFCASSPDVYNEQFFGPGTRLTVL.

The chain recombines TRBV19 with TRBJ1-2; D unclear. Germline V gene lookup returns CDR1 LNHDA and CDR2 SQIVND (reference sequence). The CDR3 loop spans 12 amino acids. V was shortened by 7 bases and J by 4 bases, with 10 bases between the two germline ends. DNA for the CDR3: TGTGCCAGTATTTCAGACATCTATGGCTACACCTTC. Encoded protein: CASISDIYGYTF.

Comments on this clone: The same CDR3 can be traced to other DNA sequences in this sample. The chain carries TRBV5-4 and TRBJ1-4; TRBD1 aligns across 9 bases. V shed 4 bases, J shed 4 bases, and the junction held 8 bases outside the gene matches. The CDR3 is 16 amino acids. Germline V gene lookup returns CDR1 SGHNT and CDR2 YYREEE (reference sequence). CDR3 bases: TGTGCCAGCAGCCTCCGGACAGGGGCAAGTAATGAAAAACTGTTTTTT. Residues: CASSLRTGASNEKLFF.

This clone came up a few times. The V gene is TRBV2, the J gene TRBJ2-5, with 15 bases identical to TRBD2. CDR1 and CDR2 from the germline V gene are SNHLY and FYNNEI. The CDR3 runs to 14 residues. The V segment lost 4 bases and the J segment 7 bases; nucleotides outside the gene matches: 1. The CDR3 spells CASSGTSGGGTQYF. In nucleotides, the CDR3 is TGTGCCAGCAGTGGGACTAGCGGGGGGGGGACCCAGTACTTC.

The chain links TRBV5-1 to TRBJ1-1; D gene uncertain. CDR1 is SGHRS, CDR2 YFSETQ, per germline. V lost 2 bases, J lost 0 bases, and 5 bases lay in between. The CDR3 is 13 amino acids. CDR3 coding DNA: TGCGCCAGCAGCTTCGACGTGAACACTGAAGCTTTCTTT. Amino acid sequence: CASSFDVNTEAFF.

The chain couples TRBV7-2 to TRBJ2-2, with 8 bases aligning to TRBD2. CDR1 is SGHTA and CDR2 is FQGNSA in the germline V gene. J lost 4 bases, V lost 5 bases, and 9 bases had no gene match. The CDR3 covers 16 residues. DNA of the CDR3: TGTGCCAGCAGCACCCCGGGGGGGGCCCGCACCGGGGAGCTGTTTTTT. Its protein product is CASSTPGGARTGELFF.

V is TRBV27 and J is TRBJ2-7; perhaps TRBD1 as D (5 bases). The germline gives CDR1 MNHEY, CDR2 SMNVEV (reference sequence). The CDR3 loop spans 15 amino acids. V was shortened by 2 bases and J by 2 bases, with 13 bases between the two germline ends. The CDR3 spells CASSLGAGDAYEQYF. For the CDR3, the DNA is TGTGCCAGCAGTTTAGGGGCAGGTGATGCCTACGAGCAGTACTTC.

There are a few counts of this clone. The V and J genes are TRBV4-2 and TRBJ2-1; tentative D call: TRBD2 (5 bases). V lost 0 bases, J lost 0 bases, and 9 bases lay in between. This CDR3 contains 16 residues. Germline CDR1 is LGHNA and CDR2 is YNFKEQ. The CDR3 DNA follows: TGTGCCAGCAGCCAAGAGCCGAGCGGCTCCTACAATGAGCAGTTCTTC. This sequence encodes CASSQEPSGSYNEQFF.

This chain connects TRBV7-2 to TRBJ1-2; TRBD1 aligns across 7 bases. The CDR3 loop spans 15 amino acids. Germline lookup yields CDR1 SGHTA and CDR2 FQGNSA. V was pared by 5 bases and J by 8 bases, with 14 bases of the junction left unmatched. As DNA, the CDR3 is TGTGCCAGCAGCCCCTCCTGGACAGGAGGGGACGGCTACACCTTC. Translated, it gives CASSPSWTGGDGYTF.

With respect to this clone: The conserved phenylalanine or tryptophan normally closing the CDR3 is absent here, so this likely arose from a read error. The chain joins TRBV2 to TRBJ1-6; TRBD1 is a possible D gene (5 bases). The CDR3 totals 13 residues. Trimming shortened V by 7 bases and J by 10 bases, and 14 bases separated the two germline ends. Germline V CDR1 and CDR2: SNHLY, FYNNEI. This CDR3 reads CASKGVLGSPLHL. CDR3 in DNA: TGTGCCAGCAAAGGGGTGCTCGGATCACCCCTCCACCTT.

The chain employs TRBV4-2 and TRBJ2-3; TRBD2 might be the D (5 bases). This CDR3 is built from 16 residues. CDR1 is LGHNA and CDR2 is YNFKEQ in the germline V gene. The germline V and J ends were trimmed by 1 base and 1 base, with 12 bases remaining between them. The CDR3 DNA sequence: TGTGCCAGCAGCCAAGTTACTAGTGACGGCACAGATACGCAGTATTTT. Amino acids: CASSQVTSDGTDTQYF.

V usage is TRBV10-3 and J usage is TRBJ1-5, with 12 positions matching TRBD1. This CDR3 spans 17 amino acids. Germline CDR1 and CDR2: ENHRY and SYGVKD. Losses at the gene ends were 10 bases for V and 0 bases for J; bases not matched to a gene: 10. The DNA of the CDR3 is TGTGCCACCTCTGGGACAGGGGGCCCTTATAGCAATCAGCCCCAGCATTTT. Translating gives CATSGTGGPYSNQPQHF.

Points on this clone: At one end, the junction sequence differs from germline, possibly due to a read error. This chain connects TRBV7-7 to TRBJ1-2; 8 bases agree with TRBD1. The germline V gene has CDR1 SSHAT and CDR2 FNYEAQ (reference sequence). The CDR3 is made up of 14 amino acids. CDR3 bases: TGTGCTAGCATCCGGGACAGGCCAAACTATGGCTACACCTTC. Encoded protein: CASIRDRPNYGYTF.

To note about this clone: At one end the junction does not follow the germline gene, possibly because of a read error. This chain links TRBV5-1 with TRBJ2-3, with 10 bases identical to TRBD1. CDR3 length: 14 amino acids. Germline CDR1 is SGHRS and CDR2 is YFSETQ. The CDR3 region has the DNA TGCGCCAGCGCTACGACAGGGGGCACGGATACGCAGTATTTT. Translating gives CASATTGGTDTQYF. Full variable domain (outside the CDR3, taken from reference TRBV5-1 and TRBJ2-3): KAGVTQTPRYLIKTRGQQVTLSCSPISGHRSVSWYQQTPGQGLQFLFEYFSETQRNKGNFPGRFSGRQFSNSRSEMNVSTLELGDSALYLCASATTGGTDTQYFGPGTRLTVL.

The rearrangement links TRBV2 to TRBJ2-1; D uncertain. Per the germline V gene, CDR1 is SNHLY and CDR2 is FYNNEI. This CDR3 is built from 13 residues. Trimming stripped 6 bases from V and 3 bases from J, with 9 bases between. As DNA, the CDR3 is TGTGCCAGCAGCCGGTCCCTCTACAATGAGCAGTTCTTC. It specifies CASSRSLYNEQFF.

The chain carries TRBV6-6 and TRBJ1-5; D not resolved. The V end was cut by 6 bases, the J end by 1 base, with 13 bases between. The CDR3 totals 15 residues. The germline V gene has CDR1 MNHNY and CDR2 SVGAGI (reference sequence). The CDR3 protein is CASRGGPASNQPQHF. In DNA, the CDR3 is TGTGCCAGCAGAGGAGGGCCTGCGAGCAATCAGCCCCAGCATTTT.